Below are 19 T cell receptor beta chains sequenced from a single sample in a study of tumor-infiltrating lymphocytes in primary liver carcinoma. Total RNA amounting to 450 to 550 ng was the source from which TCR beta cDNA was made with a constant-region primer. What produced the TCR beta libraries was three nested multiplex PCR rounds using slightly modified ARM-PCR. Use of TRBV1-TRBV30 forward primers with a C-beta reverse primer characterized the first two PCR rounds, which lasted about 9 cycles each. Using its own MiXCR run on the multiplex PCR reads, TCRdb lists one record per CDR3 protein. This repertoire shows about 44,000 distinct CDR3 sequences, about 80% found once; its top ten account for about 25%. For each extraction, RNA and DNA were obtained together from roughly 20-30 mg of unsorted bulk tissue. Sequencing input: liver tumor tissue from sampling region 3. Subset here: tumor region T3, left-lateral pole. These receptors were taken from a man aged 35-49 years with primary liver carcinoma and hepatitis B virus infection.

As for this clonotype: Here the CDR3 omits its conserved ending phenylalanine or tryptophan, so a read error is the likely source. This sequence joins TRBV29-1 and TRBJ2-7; D possibly corresponds to TRBD2 (5 bases). Germline CDR1 and CDR2: SQVTM and ANQGSEA. This CDR3 has 13 amino acids. The CDR3 DNA follows: TGCAGCGTTAGGAACCGCGAGGGCTACGGGCAGTACCTC. Translation gives CSVRNREGYGQYL.

As to this clonotype: No conserved phenylalanine or tryptophan ends this CDR3, so it is likely a read error. The chain uses TRBV6-5 and TRBJ1-6; D possibly corresponds to TRBD1 (6 bases). Per germline, CDR1 MNHEY and CDR2 SVGAGI. The CDR3 has 18 amino acids. Here the CDR3 DNA reads TGTGCCAACAGTTACTCGCCCTTCCAGAGGGGGGATAATTCACCCCTCCACCTT. Translating it yields CANSYSPFQRGDNSPLHL.

About this clonotype: The conserved closing phenylalanine or tryptophan is absent in this CDR3, likely reflecting a read error. V and J are TRBV29-1 and TRBJ2-7; D possibly corresponds to TRBD2 (5 bases). Germline CDR1 reads SQVTM; CDR2 reads ANQGSEA. CDR3 length: 17 residues. DNA of the CDR3: TGCAGCGTTGAAGACGACCGAGCGGCCTCGAGCTCCTACGGGCAGTACATC. Residues: CSVEDDRAASSSYGQYI.

Concerning this clonotype itself: Mismatch with germline at one junction end may stem from a read error. The gene calls are TRBV12-3 or TRBV12-4 and TRBJ1-5; the match to TRBD1 covers 11 bases. CDR3 length equals 20 residues. CDR3 amino acids: CASSLRTGGLSIEVNQPQHF. The CDR3 region has the DNA TGCGCCAGCAGCCTCAGGACAGGGGGCTTAAGCATCGAGGTCAATCAGCCCCAGCATTTT.

This clonotype was recorded once. A read error is likely, as this CDR3 ends without the conserved phenylalanine or tryptophan. The V and J genes are TRBV12-3 or TRBV12-4 and TRBJ2-3; D uncertain. The CDR3 runs 14 residues. The CDR3 sequence: CASKKVLSTNTQYL. As DNA, the CDR3 is TGTGCCAGCAAAAAGGTTCTGAGCACAAATACGCAGTATTTA.

This clonotype appeared a single time. V is TRBV10-2 and J is TRBJ1-4; D might be TRBD1 (5 bases). Germline assignment: CDR1 WSHSY and CDR2 SAAADI. The ends were cut back, 11 bases at V and 0 bases at J, with 13 bases in the middle. CDR3 length: 14 residues. CDR3: CAYSETATNEKLFF. Written as DNA, the CDR3 is TGCGCCTACAGTGAGACAGCAACTAATGAAAAACTGTTTTTT.

By proportion, this clonotype is medium-sized (0.01 to 0.1%). V gene TRBV10-3 combines with J gene TRBJ2-7, with 9 bases fitting TRBD1. The CDR3 contains 14 residues. The junction had 5 bases not matched to a gene; V was cut back by 5 bases and J by 3 bases. Germline-derived CDR1 and CDR2 are ENHRY and SYGVKD. The CDR3 is CAISSGTGIYEQYF. DNA for the CDR3: TGTGCCATCAGTTCCGGGACAGGGATCTACGAGCAGTACTTC.

Note on this clonotype: One junction end does not reproduce the germline sequence, and a read error may be involved. The V and J genes are TRBV12-3 or TRBV12-4 and TRBJ2-7; D might be TRBD1 or TRBD2, each matching 5 bases. This CDR3 is 15 amino acids long. The CDR3 coding sequence is TGTGCCAACAGTGTCCCTTTTGGGGGATCCTACGAGCAGTACTTC. Translation: CANSVPFGGSYEQYF.

Notes on this clonotype: Germline is not matched at one junction end, which may reflect a read error. V gene TRBV10-2 combines with J gene TRBJ1-6; no clear D gene. This CDR3 has 15 amino acids. Germline CDR1 is WSHSY and CDR2 is SAAADI. The CDR3 protein is CASSESSSYNPPLHF. CDR3 nucleotides: TGCGCCAGCAGCGAGTCCAGCTCCTATAATCCACCCCTCCACTTT.

This clonotype was seen only a few times. It is likely a read error, because the conserved phenylalanine at the end of the CDR3 is missing. V usage is TRBV11-2 and J usage is TRBJ2-2; 9 nucleotides line up with TRBD2. The germline V gene encodes CDR1 SGHAT and CDR2 FQNNGV. This CDR3 has 16 residues. CDR3 sequence reads: CASSLVALAGTGELFI. The CDR3 bases are TGCGCCAGCAGCTTAGTAGCGCTAGCGGGAACCGGGGAGCTGTTTATT.

About this clonotype: A much larger clone differs from this one at a single base, so this may be a read error. The rearrangement joins TRBV2 to TRBJ2-6; D gene unclear. CDR3 length: 14 residues. The germline V and J ends were trimmed by 8 bases and 3 bases, with 11 bases remaining between them. Germline V lookup: CDR1 SNHLY, CDR2 FYNNEI. The CDR3 DNA follows: TGTGCCAGCGGCCCCGTAGTTGGGGCCAACGTCCTGACTTTC. It encodes CASGPVVGANVLTF.

Turning to this clonotype: Just one base apart from a much larger clone, this may be a read error. As the CDR3 is not closed by the conserved phenylalanine or tryptophan, this likely results from a read error. The rearrangement links TRBV10-1 to TRBJ2-5; the D gene could be TRBD1 or TRBD2 (5 bases each). This CDR3 region has 15 residues. Trimming removed 3 bases at V and 5 bases at J, with 16 bases between. Looked up from germline, CDR1 is WNHNN and CDR2 is SYGVQD (reference sequence). The CDR3 is CASSERDGPRETQYL. The CDR3 nucleotides are TGCGCCAGCAGTGAAAGGGACGGCCCCAGGGAGACCCAGTACCTC.

The chain carries TRBV29-1 and TRBJ2-1; D unresolved. From germline, CDR1 is SQVTM and CDR2 ANQGSEA. The length of the CDR3 is 12 residues. V lost 5 bases and J 11 bases, leaving 16 bases between the germline ends. The CDR3 coding sequence is TGCAGCGTTATTCTGGCGGCTGTGCAGCAGTTCTTC. It yields the protein CSVILAAVQQFF.

With regard to this clonotype: A much larger clone lies one base from this, so it may be a read error. This is likely a read error, given that the CDR3 carries no conserved phenylalanine or tryptophan at its end. This chain connects TRBV28 to TRBJ1-6; D unclear. V lost 2 bases and J 7 bases, leaving 6 bases between the germline ends. CDR1 is MDHEN and CDR2 is SYDVKM in the germline V gene. The CDR3 contains 13 residues. In DNA, the CDR3 is TGTGCCAGCAGTTTAAAATTCAATTCACCCCTCCACTCT. The encoded protein is CASSLKFNSPLHS.

Many counts were recorded for this clonotype. The chain combines TRBV5-1 with TRBJ1-4, with D hard to call. The CDR3 runs to 16 residues. V lost 4 bases, J lost 8 bases, and 21 bases lay in between. Looked up from germline, CDR1 is SGHRS and CDR2 is YFSETQ. As DNA, the CDR3 is TGCGCCAGCAGCCCTGGAACAGTGGGGTTTGGAGAAAAACTGTTTTTT. This codes for CASSPGTVGFGEKLFF.

This clonotype was counted at least ten times. J is TRBJ1-1 and V is TRBV11-3, with 9 nucleotides matching TRBD1. The CDR3 spans 13 residues. The germline V gene encodes CDR1 SGHNT and CDR2 YENEEA. The ends lost 5 bases at V and 6 bases at J; junction bases unmatched: 4. CDR3 sequence (DNA): TGTGCCAGCAGCACTCGACAGGGGGCTGAAGCTTTCTTT. It yields the protein CASSTRQGAEAFF.

The chain has TRBV29-1 and TRBJ2-7, with D perhaps given as TRBD1 or TRBD2 (5 bases each). The CDR3 is 14 residues long. Per the germline V gene, CDR1 is SQVTM and CDR2 is ANQGSEA. The germline V and J ends were trimmed by 6 bases and 1 base, with 16 bases remaining between them. This chain's CDR3 is CSVRPQDSSYEQYF. In DNA, the CDR3 is TGCAGCGTCCGACCACAGGACTCTTCCTACGAGCAGTACTTC.

This sequence joins TRBV18 and TRBJ2-7; maybe TRBD2 (5 bases). The CDR3 spans 14 residues. Germline values: CDR1 KGHSH, CDR2 LQKENI. Trimming removed 6 bases at V and 3 bases at J, with 15 bases between. The DNA of the CDR3 is TGTGCCAGCTCCCTGGGGAGCCCATACTACGAGCAGTACTTC. Translating gives CASSLGSPYYEQYF.

The rearrangement joins TRBV2 to TRBJ2-3; D not resolved. Germline-derived CDR1 and CDR2 are SNHLY and FYNNEI. V dropped 4 bases and J dropped 0 bases, with 5 bases sitting between them. The CDR3 length is 13 residues. The CDR3 sequence is CASSGSSTDTQYF. CDR3 nucleotides: TGTGCCAGCAGTGGTTCAAGCACAGATACGCAGTATTTT.